This T cell receptor beta chain was obtained from a study of cytomegalovirus exposure and HLA in healthy donors (dated by TCRdb to 2016 to 2017). Notes on the research overall: According to an earlier analysis of 450 to 650 of the donors, roughly 180 million T cells yielded over 100 million unique TCR beta sequences and around 300 Gb of sequence data. An early release that covered about 600 HLA-typed donors contained around 330 gigabases of sequencing data and about 93 million unique TCR sequences. The genetic ancestry cluster associated with self-reported Caucasian donors included over 65% of the 398 genotyped donors. The aim of the study was to test whether cataloging public T cell receptors could identify signatures of past pathogen exposure. Using immunosequencing, the study profiled T cell repertoires from some 670 subjects and related those repertoires to cytomegalovirus serostatus. Along with the approximately 700-subject first cohort, a separate validation cohort of over a hundred different subjects was used. To predict cytomegalovirus infection status, the study brought together high-throughput TCR immunosequencing, statistical association of individual TCRs with disease status, and machine learning. A later analysis re-analyzed previously published TCR beta repertoires from 660 or so donors and added high-resolution HLA genotyping to study TCR occurrence patterns. Rather than using new phenotypic data, the later analysis identified candidate immune exposures from TCR beta sequences and from how often those sequences occurred across donors. An earlier analysis of approximately 580 of the donors used high-throughput TCR beta sequencing to judge whether each TCR beta V gene segment behaved as functional or pseudogenic. Donor age, sex, ethnicity and CMV serostatus were compiled alongside the repertoire data. Genome-wide SNP genotypes for about 55% of the roughly 670 donors were used in a later genetic analysis, which treated that subset as a discovery cohort. Every repertoire in the discovery cohort had been generated on one and the same sequencing platform. Both class I and class II loci were covered by HLA typing, at four-digit resolution. Typing coverage differed by locus: A, B, C, DRB1 and DQB1 were typed in about 620-630 donors, DQA1 in approximately 520, DPA1 in nearly 610, and DPB1 in approximately 450. Four or five DR-DQ haplotypes were handled as single units for association and clustering, since linkage in the cohort was strong. Across some 400 genotyped donors of the cohort, an average of about 200,000 unique TCR beta nucleotide sequences per donor were sequenced, and 15% to 20% of those sequences were non-productive.

Library method: the immunoSEQ multiplex PCR assay. The multiplex PCR relied on a mix of 60 forward primers for TCR Vbeta segments and 13 reverse primers for TCR Jbeta segments. The CDR3 region of rearranged TCR beta genes was amplified from genomic DNA by a multiplex PCR assay. The Illumina HiSeq System was used to sequence the amplified TCR beta libraries as 87-base-pair reads. Processing in the source paper ran as follows. Across the 600 to 700 repertoires, a later analysis counted some 80 million unique TCR beta chains, 9 million to 14 million of which were shared by at least two donors. A nearest-neighbor algorithm error-corrected the raw reads and collapsed the reads into unique sequences, merging closely related sequences to remove PCR and sequencing errors. CDR3 sequences were aligned to IMGT reference sequences to assign V, D and J gene segments. For a sequence to be retained, a match of at least six nucleotides to both a V gene segment and a J gene segment was required. A rearrangement was called productive if the CDR3 had no stop codons and remained in frame with V and J, and every other rearrangement was called non-productive. Following IMGT convention, CDR3 was defined as the stretch from the second conserved V-encoded cysteine to the conserved J-encoded phenylalanine. The earlier analysis of 550 to 650 of the donors excluded any sequence lacking an unambiguous match to a single V gene segment. An earlier analysis of just under 600 of the donors called V segments functional above 56.7% productive rearrangements and segregating when the between-donor standard deviation exceeded 5%. A statistical classification framework was built to diagnose cytomegalovirus status from the catalog of TCR beta chain sequences. In a later analysis, V and J genes were assigned by comparing TCR nucleotide sequences against IMGT/GENE-DB human TR gene sequences. Using the TCRdist pipeline, a later analysis assigned CDR3 sequences along with most-parsimonious VDJ recombination scenarios. In a later analysis, each TCR beta chain was defined by its CDR3 amino acid sequence together with its V-gene family, and reads lacking a unique V-gene family were excluded. In a later analysis, around 600 highly shared, low-generation-probability nucleotide sequences were removed to address suspected cross-contamination and a sequencing artifact. In a later analysis, a clonal expansion index was calculated for each public chain from normalized within-repertoire ranks of inferred template counts. Generation probabilities in a later analysis came from a VDJ recombination model fitted to out-of-frame rearrangements, and those results were checked against IGoR. A later analysis scored TCR-TCR, TCR-HLA and TCR-CMV co-occurrence with hypergeometric tests, applying a repertoire-size bias correction to TCR pairs. In a later analysis, false discovery rates were estimated by permuting HLA or CMV assignments 20 times. In a later analysis, co-occurring TCRs were grouped using DBSCAN, and TCRdist sequence similarity was added for clustering within HLA-allele-positive subsets. Repertoires with fewer than 30,000 or more than 120,000 public chains, plus five repertoires with anomalous nucleotide sharing, were excluded from co-occurrence clustering. In its TCRdb copy, this immuneACCESS table keeps in-frame sequences only and misses some clones. Where compared with another copy, unresolved V genes explain less than half of these, and the others have no known cause. The V and J calls and clone size were taken over from that table, and D and trimming were inferred from the DNA. The sample contains under 200,000 clones, about 80% of them found a single time. The ten largest account for approximately 1.3% of the sample.

The cohort comprised fewer than 700 healthy bone marrow donors. Cohort members were all nominally healthy when sampled, although unrecorded immune exposures were likely present. The donor was CMV seronegative and was included in the group of 352 seronegative cohort members. A peripheral blood sample was collected from each donor, and TCR beta sequencing was performed on peripheral blood mononuclear cells. The Qiagen DNeasy Blood Extraction Kit was used to extract genomic DNA from the blood cell samples. Points the paper makes about the study in general: According to a later genetic analysis, donors in an Asian-associated ancestry cluster had fewer N-insertions in productive TCRs than the roughly 660-donor mean. Linkage disequilibrium might explain the correlated functional status among segregating V segments, but an unknown experimental factor could not be excluded. Sequencing depth was assumed to be roughly uniform across donors in the presence/absence analyses, though that assumption may not hold. A later analysis found that most CMV-associated TCR beta chains appeared HLA-restricted, with HLA associations seemingly driven largely by CMV exposure. Because HLA typing was missing for some donors at each locus, association tests included only the typed subset. A cluster of highly shared sequence variants was judged likely to represent a technical artifact of the sequencing pipeline. Several of the top co-occurrence clusters appeared to be linked to parvovirus B19, influenza, CMV and Epstein-Barr virus, according to a later analysis. Immune exposure information for the cohort was limited to CMV serostatus. In vitro tests confirmed that a few of the cytomegalovirus-associated TCR beta chains recognize cytomegalovirus antigens. The authors suggested that the approach could potentially be extended to other disease states and immunological phenotypes. In a later analysis, TCR association rates were found to vary across HLA loci, with the most associated TCRs seen for DRB1 alleles and the fewest for HLA-C alleles. Broadly in line with IMGT annotations, most TCR beta V segments showed up in productive rearrangements about 90% or about 30% of the time in an earlier analysis of 587 of the donors. Assigning TCR associations to individual alleles was difficult when HLA alleles, especially DR and DQ, strongly co-occurred. Specific HLA alleles were associated with over 15,000 TCR beta sequences at a false discovery rate of 0.05 in a later analysis. Most TCR sequences were seen in very few donors, while some public TCRs were found in many individuals. The classifier was reported to diagnose cytomegalovirus status with high specificity and sensitivity in both the original and validation cohorts. A later analysis found that HLA-associated TCR beta chains were more clonally expanded and had lower generation probabilities than equally common non-associated chains. Because counts were too low, seventeen rarely observed V segments, including chromosome 9 orphons, were excluded from the earlier analysis of 587 of the donors. This cohort had only TCR beta chains sequenced, and the lack of alpha or paired-chain data limited which features could be detected. The study gave a list of some 150 TCR beta chains associated with cytomegalovirus. A further reported finding was that TCR beta sequences accurately predicted the HLA-A and HLA-B alleles for most subjects in the first cohort. An association between a missense DCLRE1C variant and V-gene and J-gene trimming of TCR beta chains was found in a later genetic analysis and replicated in an independent cohort. Because the 87-base-pair reads could not distinguish some IMGT-functional V segments, including TRBV6-2 and TRBV6-3, those segments were excluded.

This clone came up a few times. Its antigen is unknown. Base quality data are lacking; no much larger clone is found one base away. Spanning cysteine to phenylalanine, the CDR3 consists of 18 amino acids. Only the CDR3 DNA stays, 54 bases, in frame from base 1. In the germline V gene (reference sequence), CDR1 corresponds to LNHNV and CDR2 to YYDKDF. From V the trimming removes 5 bases and from J it removes 7 bases, while the gene matches leave 10 bases of the junction unaccounted for. Sequenced sample: PBMCs. This chain joins TRBV15 to TRBJ2-2, and TRBD2 aligns with 16 junction nucleotides. This receptor was identified in a young man in good health and CMV-seronegative. The bases are TGTGCCACCAGCGTTAACTGGGGACTAGCGGGAGGGTACGGGGAGCTGTTTTTT. Its protein reads: CATSVNWGLAGGYGELFF.